The present T cell receptor (beta chain) was sequenced within a study of blood T cell repertoires in COVID-19 (dated by TCRdb to about 2020). Study-wide context: Samples covering the acute and convalescent phases of COVID-19 were provided by collaborators in the United States, Italy and Spain. The prospective study material was composed of cDNA or gDNA derived from T cells, B-cell-depleted T cells, or PBMCs. Subjects who had been exposed to COVID-19, were actively infected with it, or had recovered from it provided the deeply sampled blood TCRbeta repertoires that made up the dataset. The repertoires were released in a freely available public database intended as a resource for research on the immune response to SARS-CoV-2. The samples were drawn from the first 160 participants of the ongoing ImmuneRACE study and from 950 to 1,500 subjects provided by 6 global collaborators. Nearly every sample came with metadata listing a de-identified subject ID, COVID-19 status, age in years and sex. Where available, HLA class I and class II types were obtained from metadata supplied by the sample provider rather than from assay-based typing.

TCRbeta CDR3 regions were amplified from genomic DNA using the immunoSEQ Assay, a bias-controlled multiplex PCR. On the authors' methods: Within the assay, amplification of reference gene primers was used to estimate how many nucleated cells each sample contained. To quantify the absolute abundance of each unique TCRbeta CDR3 rearrangement, sequence reads were collapsed and filtered. For each sample, productive Simpson clonality was calculated by taking the square root of Simpson's diversity index across productive rearrangements. TCRdb took over this immuneACCESS table, retaining in-frame rearrangements with V and J assigned. Such tables are incomplete; in checked studies, under half of the missing clones stem from an unresolved V gene, and the remainder is unexplained. V and J calls and clone size follow that table, whereas D and trimming were derived from the DNA. In this sample the table shows about 200,000 clones, about 88% of which occur a single time. The ten largest clones add up to roughly a tenth of the sample.

With respect to this clone: Its target antigen remains unknown. No clone much larger than this one lies a single base away; base qualities are absent.

Inclusive of the bounding cysteine and phenylalanine, the CDR3 is 17 residues long. The entry retains the CDR3 DNA only, 51 bases that are in frame from base 1. After removal of 5 bases from V and 2 bases from J, the junction retains 5 bases not matched to a gene. The germline V gene encodes CDR1 SNHLY and CDR2 FYNNEI. The study at large found these results: Clinical and demographic metadata were provided uncurated, with the amount varying by source and participant.

In Seattle, one collaborating source enrolled patients while the infection was active and tracked those patients longitudinally over the course of disease. Collaborating institutions collected whole blood in K2EDTA tubes following their own protocols. Collaborator samples were shipped for TCRbeta analysis as frozen whole blood, isolated PBMCs, or DNA extracted from either sample type. The clonotype originates from a woman aged 45 to 65 with COVID-19, enrolled during active disease. Sample: peripheral blood. The rearranged chain carries TRBV2 and TRBJ2-1, and 14 bases in between align with TRBD2. The CDR3 corresponds to CASSSRTSGGPYNEQFF. The DNA is TGTGCCAGCAGTTCAAGGACTAGCGGGGGGCCCTACAATGAGCAGTTCTTC.